The T cell receptor (beta chain) under discussion was sequenced for a study of cytomegalovirus exposure and HLA in healthy donors. PCR employed 60 Vbeta and 13 Jbeta primers. TCRdb's copy holds only in-frame clones and misses some; the assay was immunoSEQ multiplex PCR. The sample has roughly 180,000 clones, 70% to 90% seen once. A remark on this clone: One end of the junction fails to match germline, which may point to a read error.

Per germline, CDR1 SEHNR and CDR2 FQNEAQ (reference sequence). There are 16 residues in the CDR3. The source is a male donor in good health and CMV-seronegative. The gene calls are TRBV7-9 and TRBJ2-2; 8 bases match TRBD1. Material: PBMCs. The DNA for the CDR3 is TGTTCCAGCAGCCCCCCCCAGGGGGCGGTCACCGGGGAGCTGTTTTTT. Translated, it gives CSSSPPQGAVTGELFF.